The clone carrying this TCR beta chain was counted only a few times. The sample originates from a study of blood T cell repertoires in COVID-19. TCRdb keeps only in-frame clones here, not all; method: immunoSEQ multiplex PCR. The top ten clones hold 2% to 2.5% of a sample with roughly 240,000 clones, 86% of them seen once. Specimen: PBMCs or T cells enriched from blood (not recorded which). The sequence was collected from a woman aged 45-65 years who had recovered from COVID-19.

The CDR3 DNA reads as TGTGCCAGCAGCGCGGGACGGCACTATGGCTACACCTTC. Translated: CASSAGRHYGYTF. The V gene is TRBV3-1 (or the pseudogene TRBV3-2), the J gene TRBJ1-2, with a possible D match to TRBD1 (5 bases). V dropped 5 bases and J dropped 3 bases, with 10 bases sitting between them. CDR1 and CDR2 from the germline V gene are LGHDT and YNNKEL (reference sequence). This CDR3 has 13 amino acids.